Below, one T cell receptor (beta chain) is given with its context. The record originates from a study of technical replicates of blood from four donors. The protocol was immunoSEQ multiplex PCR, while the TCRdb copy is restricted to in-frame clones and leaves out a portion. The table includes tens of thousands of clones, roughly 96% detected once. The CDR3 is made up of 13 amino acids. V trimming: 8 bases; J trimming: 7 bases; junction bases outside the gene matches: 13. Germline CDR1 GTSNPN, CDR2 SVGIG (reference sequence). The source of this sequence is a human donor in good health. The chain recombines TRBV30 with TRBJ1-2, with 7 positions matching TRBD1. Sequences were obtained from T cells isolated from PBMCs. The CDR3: CAAEDRPLGGYTF. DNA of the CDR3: TGTGCCGCCGAGGACAGGCCCTTGGGTGGCTACACCTTC.